Listed below are T cell receptor beta chains from one sample, sequenced in a study of T cell changes during pregnancy in multiple sclerosis. Assay used: immunoSEQ multiplex PCR; TCRdb lists only in-frame clones, some missing. The sample holds tens of thousands of clones, roughly nine tenths seen once. The input for sequencing was CD8+ T cells from peripheral blood mononuclear cells, taken before pregnancy. The receptors come from a female donor with multiple sclerosis, enrolled in a pregnancy study. Each CDR3 is given with its conserved first and last residue. Rows give clone size only sometimes, using once, few, many, or a class for an expanded clone.

J,V,size,CDR3
TRBJ1-1,TRBV9,once,CASSVVSGSEAFF
TRBJ2-3,TRBV9,.,CASSVLSTDTQYF
TRBJ2-2,TRBV7-9,once,CASSSGTVNTGELFF
TRBJ2-1,TRBV15,.,CATSIAAGNGQFF
TRBJ2-7,TRBV11-2,.,CASSANPGRVFYEQYF
TRBJ2-7,TRBV9,.,CASSVGSGTDEQYF
TRBJ2-2,TRBV19,.,CASSPAAGGTGELFF
TRBJ1-1,TRBV19,few,CASTQGSIEAFF
TRBJ2-1,TRBV28,few,CATGREYNEQFF
TRBJ2-3,TRBV28,once,CASSYPSTSGVSTDTQYF
TRBJ2-5,TRBV27,few,CASSLEQGGETQYF
TRBJ2-2,TRBV4-2,.,CASSPGVGELFF
TRBJ1-3,TRBV11-2,.,CASSLGVTHISGNTIYF
TRBJ2-3,TRBV5-4,.,CASSLYSGSDTQYF
TRBJ1-1,TRBV19,.,CASSISGFGGTEAFF
TRBJ2-7,TRBV28,.,CASSLGLAGDLEQYF
TRBJ2-7,TRBV27,.,CASSFSIAYEQYF
TRBJ2-3,TRBV7-3,.,CASSFLGLAGQGQYF
TRBJ2-1,TRBV29-1,.,CSVLRPAGASDEQFF
TRBJ2-7,TRBV6-6,.,CASSYSREQYF
TRBJ1-3,TRBV28,.,CASSFIDRARSGNTIYF
TRBJ2-7,TRBV4-2,once,CASSPASLAGALREQYF
TRBJ2-1,TRBV27,.,CASSLGTNEQFF
TRBJ1-1,TRBV9,.,CASSEGHGASFF
TRBJ2-7,TRBV28,.,CASSPVEGKDEQYF
TRBJ1-5,TRBV28,.,CASSLVAGNLYSNQPQHF
TRBJ2-1,TRBV28,.,CASRGTSGSSYNEQFF
TRBJ1-2,TRBV4-1,.,CASSQSSGVNYGYTF
TRBJ2-1,TRBV5-8,.,CASSPTSAIHNEQFF
TRBJ2-7,TRBV9,.,CASSGSPSYEQYF
TRBJ2-5,TRBV29-1,.,CSGRYSRQQETQYF
TRBJ1-6,TRBV19,.,CASSIGGSPLHF
TRBJ2-1,TRBV6-5,.,CASSRSVLTYNEQFF
TRBJ1-1,TRBV28,.,CASSFQGGTEAFF
TRBJ2-2,TRBV9,.,CASSVPDRDTGELFF
TRBJ2-1,TRBV13,.,CASSSLAGERTDEQFF
TRBJ1-2,TRBV29-1,.,CSVDPRGQVGYTF
TRBJ2-1,TRBV7-8,.,CASSLVGGGNEQFF
TRBJ2-1,TRBV28,.,CASSLSVGHYNEQFF
TRBJ1-1,TRBV29-1,.,CSAGRLNTEAFF
TRBJ2-1,TRBV7-9,.,CASSLVAGNEQFF
TRBJ1-6,TRBV9,.,CVSSGGGPYNSPLHF
TRBJ1-1,TRBV19,.,CASYDRGETEAFF
TRBJ1-1,TRBV4-1,.,CASSQARGQGPTEAFF
TRBJ1-4,TRBV5-8,medium-sized,CASSIYRKKLFF
TRBJ2-3,TRBV6-1,.,CASSEEGAGGPNTDTQYF
TRBJ2-7,TRBV7-9,.,CASSLVSGKSSYEQYF
TRBJ2-7,TRBV7-9,.,CASSATSGTIPYEQYF
TRBJ2-1,TRBV9,.,CASSVGEDEQFF
TRBJ2-7,TRBV5-1,once,CASRMGGTSANSYEQYF
TRBJ2-5,TRBV19,.,CASSITSGGPIGETQYF